The T cell receptor beta chain under discussion was sequenced for a study of blood T cell repertoires in COVID-19. For the study at large: Nucleic acid was either cDNA or gDNA, and it came from T cells, B-cell-depleted T cells, or PBMCs.

This table comes from immunoSEQ multiplex PCR, and its TCRdb copy is limited to in-frame clones, with some not included. The sample has around 200,000 clones; 85% to 90% are singletons. Germline CDR1 PRHDT, CDR2 FYEKMQ (reference sequence). The CDR3 sequence is 16 residues long. The trim removed 5 bases at V and 6 bases at J, leaving 6 bases unmatched. The sequence came from a woman aged 18-29 years who had recovered from COVID-19. Sequencing was performed on peripheral blood. The rearrangement joins TRBV13 to TRBJ2-2; TRBD2 matches at 13 bases. The CDR3 here is CASSGGLAGPPGELFF. The CDR3 DNA reads TGTGCCAGCAGCGGGGGACTAGCGGGGCCTCCCGGGGAGCTGTTTTTT. Filled out from reference TRBV13 and TRBJ2-2, the complete variable domain reads AAGVIQSPRHLIKEKRETATLKCYPIPRHDTVYWYQQGPGQDPQFLISFYEKMQSDKGSIPDRFSAQQFSDYHSELNMSSLELGDSALYFCASSGGLAGPPGELFFGEGSRLTVL.